A single sample gave rise to the 10 T cell receptor beta chains below, sequenced in a study of blood T cell repertoires in COVID-19. Some clones are missing from TCRdb's copy, which holds only in-frame ones; the method was immunoSEQ multiplex PCR. The sample contains around 340,000 clones, 65% to 85% of which appear only once. The material sequenced was peripheral blood. The receptors come from a man in his thirties or forties with active or convalescent COVID-19.

The genes are TRBV19 and TRBJ1-5; TRBD1 aligns across 8 bases. This CDR3 is built from 15 residues. Germline values: CDR1 LNHDA, CDR2 SQIVND (reference sequence). Germline trimming cut 2 bases from V and 9 bases from J; bases unmatched to any gene: 9. The CDR3 spells CASSIPDREFLPQHF. DNA of the CDR3: TGTGCCAGTAGTATACCGGACAGGGAGTTTTTGCCCCAGCATTTT.

The chain combines TRBV15 with TRBJ2-1; 9 nucleotides line up with TRBD2. The CDR3 spans 21 residues. V gave up 3 bases and J gave up 0 bases; unmatched junction bases: 18. Germline V gene data show CDR1 as LNHNV and CDR2 as YYDKDF (reference sequence). This CDR3 is CATSSEFYGLAGPRSYNEQFF. The CDR3, as DNA: TGTGCCACCAGCAGCGAATTCTACGGGCTAGCGGGGCCTCGCTCCTACAATGAGCAGTTCTTC.

The chain has TRBV6-5 and TRBJ1-2; 8 nucleotides match TRBD1. Germline CDR1 is MNHEY and CDR2 is SVGAGI. Trimming at V came to 6 bases and at J to 4 bases, leaving 7 bases not matched to a gene. The CDR3 is 14 residues long. The CDR3 region is CASSPTGDFYGYTF. For the CDR3, the DNA is TGTGCCAGCAGCCCGACAGGGGACTTCTATGGCTACACCTTC.

This rearrangement joins TRBV28 to TRBJ2-2; no clear D gene. The CDR3 length is 12 residues. The V end lost 3 bases, the J end lost 8 bases, and 7 bases lay between the germline ends. CDR1 MDHEN and CDR2 SYDVKM come from the germline V gene. The CDR3 region is CASSLLRGELFF. In nucleotides, the CDR3 is TGTGCCAGCAGTTTGTTGAGGGGGGAGCTGTTTTTT.

This sequence joins TRBV9 and TRBJ2-2; 8 bases line up with TRBD1. The germline V gene encodes CDR1 SGDLS and CDR2 YYNGEE. The CDR3 is 15 residues long. V was clipped by 4 bases and J by 5 bases; unmatched bases: 7. The CDR3 loop is CASSPTGGETGELFF. CDR3 DNA: TGTGCCAGCAGCCCTACAGGGGGTGAAACCGGGGAGCTGTTTTTT.

The chain links TRBV7-3 to TRBJ2-7, with TRBD1 as a possible D gene (5 bases). The V and J ends lost 2 bases and 1 base respectively, with 12 bases between them. CDR3 length: 15 amino acids. Germline CDR1 is SGHTA and CDR2 is FQGTGA. This chain's CDR3 is CASSLFGHGSYEQYF. For the CDR3, the DNA is TGTGCCAGCAGCTTATTCGGACACGGGTCCTACGAGCAGTACTTC.

This chain joins TRBV20-1 and TRBJ1-1; D remains ambiguous. This CDR3 has 11 residues. V was cut by 8 bases and J by 10 bases, with 17 bases left in between. The V gene's germline CDR1 is DFQATT and CDR2 SNEGSKA (reference sequence). In nucleotides, the CDR3 is TGCAGTACCACTCCCCTGGGGAGAGCTTTCTTT. This gives the protein CSTTPLGRAFF.

The chain employs TRBV3-1 (or the pseudogene TRBV3-2) and TRBJ2-7; D remains ambiguous. The V and J ends lost 6 bases and 8 bases respectively, with 17 bases between them. The CDR3 is 13 residues long. Germline V gene sequence: CDR1 LGHDT, CDR2 YNNKEL (reference sequence). In DNA, the CDR3 is TGTGCCAGCAGTCGAGGTTATAGGCGGCAGCAGTACTTC. This encodes CASSRGYRRQQYF.

The chain recombines TRBV4-1 with TRBJ1-1; D gene unclear. This CDR3 spans 13 amino acids. V dropped 5 bases and J dropped 8 bases, with 15 bases sitting between them. Germline V CDR1 and CDR2: MGHRA, YSYEKL. CDR3: CASSEAGGREAFF. CDR3 nucleotides: TGCGCCAGCAGCGAGGCAGGAGGGAGAGAAGCTTTCTTT.

This chain joins TRBV5-8 and TRBJ1-1; D may be TRBD1 (5 bases). CDR3 size: 15 residues. Germline V gene sequence: CDR1 SGHTS, CDR2 YDEGEE. Trimming cost V 0 bases and J 1 base, with 10 bases left between them. The CDR3 DNA is TGTGCCAGCAGCTTGGGGGTGGACAAGAACACTGAAGCTTTCTTT. Translating it yields CASSLGVDKNTEAFF.